The following is a T cell receptor beta chain sequence with its context. No antigen is known for it. Germline V gene sequence: CDR1 MNHEY, CDR2 SMNVEV (reference sequence). The CDR3 has 14 amino acids. Between the trimmed V and J ends, which lost 2 bases and 6 bases, there was a span of 11 bases. This sample was taken from a study of cytomegalovirus exposure and HLA in healthy donors. Findings and limits, study-wide: The investigators catalogued 150 or so TCR beta chains as cytomegalovirus-associated. Productive rates of about 87% or about 30% were seen for most TCR beta V segments in an earlier analysis.

PCR employed 60 Vbeta and 13 Jbeta primers. Repertoires were generated with immunoSEQ multiplex PCR, while TCRdb's copy carries only in-frame clones and drops some. The profile shows fewer than 200,000 clones, roughly 81% of them singletons. The TCR comes from a man younger than 30 in good health and CMV-seropositive. The chain uses TRBV27 and TRBJ1-5; perhaps TRBD1 as D (5 bases). Sequencing was performed on PBMCs. The CDR3 loop reads CASSLQQATQPQHF. In DNA form, the CDR3 reads TGTGCCAGCAGTTTACAACAGGCCACTCAGCCCCAGCATTTT.